The clone carrying this T cell receptor beta chain has just a few counts. This specimen comes from a study of blood T cell repertoires in COVID-19. This table comes from immunoSEQ multiplex PCR, and its TCRdb copy is limited to in-frame clones, with some not included. The sample carries roughly 190,000 clones, about 86% recorded once. The TCR comes from a woman of 80 years or more in a cohort sampled during active or convalescent COVID-19. The sample comprised peripheral blood.

CDR3 amino acids: CASSDFPNQPQHF. Written as DNA, the CDR3 is TGTGCCAGCAGTGACTTTCCGAATCAGCCCCAGCATTTT. The chain couples TRBV28 to TRBJ1-5; D not certain. V was trimmed by 5 bases and J by 4 bases, leaving 9 bases between them. This CDR3 is built from 13 residues. CDR1 and CDR2 from the germline V gene are MDHEN and SYDVKM.